The source of this TCR beta chain is a study of blood T cells in healthy people across ages. A second PCR, run for roughly 7 to 11 cycles, used a sample-barcoded 5' primer plus a J-beta primer mix. TCRdb reanalysed the 5' RACE reads using MiXCR and keeps one entry per CDR3 protein. Of 600,000 to 900,000 distinct CDR3 sequences listed, 20% to 30% were seen once; the top ten hold 2.5% to 3.5%. This clonotype was detected a few times. Germline CDR1 reads SGHTA; CDR2 reads FQGTGA. CDR3 size: 15 residues. Trimming removed 4 bases from V and 3 bases from J, with 15 bases in between. This sample also belongs to another study, concerning T cells of mothers and their children.

Sequenced input: blood. This chain joins TRBV7-3 and TRBJ1-2; D perhaps matches TRBD1 (5 bases). The TCR comes from a boy younger than 18 in good health. This CDR3 reads CASSSTPTDYYGYTF. CDR3 coding DNA: TGTGCCAGCAGCTCTACCCCGACAGATTACTATGGCTACACCTTC.